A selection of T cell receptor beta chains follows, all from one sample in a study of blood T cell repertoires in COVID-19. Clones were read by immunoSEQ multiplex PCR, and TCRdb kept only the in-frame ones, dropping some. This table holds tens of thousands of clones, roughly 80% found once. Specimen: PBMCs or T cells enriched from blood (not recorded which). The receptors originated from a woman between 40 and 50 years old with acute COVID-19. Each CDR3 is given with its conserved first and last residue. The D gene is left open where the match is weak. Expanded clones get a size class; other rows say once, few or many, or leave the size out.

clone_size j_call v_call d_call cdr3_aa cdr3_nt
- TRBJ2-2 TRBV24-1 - CATSDLQQGPTGELFF TGTGCCACCAGTGATTTGCAACAGGGTCCCACCGGGGAGCTGTTTTTT
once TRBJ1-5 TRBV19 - CASSISTYSNQPQHF TGTGCCAGTAGTATAAGCACTTATAGCAATCAGCCCCAGCATTTT
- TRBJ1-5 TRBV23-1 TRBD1 CASSQFWDRGVQPQHF TGCGCCAGCAGTCAATTTTGGGACAGGGGGGTTCAGCCCCAGCATTTT
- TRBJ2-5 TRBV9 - CASSVGMGRAQETQYF TGTGCCAGCAGCGTAGGCATGGGCAGGGCGCAAGAGACCCAGTACTTC
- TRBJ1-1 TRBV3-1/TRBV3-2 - CASSQAWSPKSTEAFF TGTGCCAGCAGCCAAGCCTGGTCCCCGAAGAGCACTGAAGCTTTCTTT
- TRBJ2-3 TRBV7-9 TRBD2 CASSAGTSIVIDTQYF TGTGCCAGCAGCGCAGGGACTAGCATTGTCATAGATACGCAGTATTTT
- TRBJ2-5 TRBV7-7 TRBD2 CASSVRLAGGQETQYF TGTGCCAGCAGCGTAAGACTAGCGGGGGGCCAAGAGACCCAGTACTTC
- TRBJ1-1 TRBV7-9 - CASSLAGRGIAFF TGTGCCAGCAGCTTAGCGGGTCGAGGGATTGCTTTCTTT
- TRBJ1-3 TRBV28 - CASSFRGSGNTIYF TGTGCCAGCAGTTTCAGGGGCTCTGGAAACACCATATATTTT
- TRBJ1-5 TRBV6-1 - CASSEGVQGFYLNQPQHF TGTGCCAGCAGCGAAGGCGTTCAGGGGTTTTATCTCAATCAGCCCCAGCATTTT
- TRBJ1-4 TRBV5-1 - CASSLRGRGISTNEKLFF TGCGCCAGCAGCCTCCGGGGCAGGGGAATATCAACTAATGAAAAACTGTTTTTT
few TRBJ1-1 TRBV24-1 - CATSDSSAEAFF TGTGCCACCAGTGATTCCTCGGCTGAAGCTTTCTTT
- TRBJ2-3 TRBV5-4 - CASSLGQTHRTDTQYF TGTGCCAGCAGTTTAGGACAGACCCACCGCACAGATACGCAGTATTTT
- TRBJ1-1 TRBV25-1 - CASSAPGGYTEAFF TGTGCCAGCAGTGCCCCGGGTGGGTACACTGAAGCTTTCTTT
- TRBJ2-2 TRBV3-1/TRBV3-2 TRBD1 CASSQGRAGGTGELFF TGTGCCAGCAGCCAAGGGCGAGCAGGGGGCACCGGGGAGCTGTTTTTT
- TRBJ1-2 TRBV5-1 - CASSRLVDGGNMRGYTF TGCGCCAGCAGTCGTCTGGTGGACGGGGGGAACATGAGGGGCTACACCTTC
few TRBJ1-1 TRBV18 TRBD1 CASLELGQEAFF TGTGCCAGCTTGGAACTGGGACAGGAAGCTTTCTTT
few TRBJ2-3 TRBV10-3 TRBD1 CAIRGTGSADTQYF TGTGCCATCAGGGGGACAGGGTCCGCAGATACGCAGTATTTT
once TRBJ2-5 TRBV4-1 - CASSQGTAGQETQYF TGCGCCAGCAGCCAAGGGACGGCGGGACAAGAGACCCAGTACTTC
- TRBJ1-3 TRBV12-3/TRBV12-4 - CASRPTSGNTIYF TGTGCCAGCAGACCTACTTCTGGAAACACCATATATTTT
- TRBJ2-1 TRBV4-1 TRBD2 CASSQEGLASYNEQFF TGCGCCAGCAGCCAAGAAGGACTAGCCTCCTACAATGAGCAGTTCTTC
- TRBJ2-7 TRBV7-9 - CASSPGGIYEQYF TGTGCCAGCAGCCCCGGAGGGATCTACGAGCAGTACTTC
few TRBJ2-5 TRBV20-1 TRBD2 CSVGGGEYF TGCAGTGTAGGCGGGGGGGAGTACTTC
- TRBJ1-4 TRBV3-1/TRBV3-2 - CASSQEGGGVWEKLFF TGTGCCAGCAGCCAAGAAGGGGGGGGAGTTTGGGAAAAACTGTTTTTT
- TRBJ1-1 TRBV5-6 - CASSLSVQGYLNTEAFF TGTGCCAGCAGCTTGTCGGTACAGGGCTATCTGAACACTGAAGCTTTCTTT
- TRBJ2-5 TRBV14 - CASSQSRGALLETQYF TGTGCCAGCAGCCAAAGCCGTGGTGCCCTGCTCGAGACCCAGTACTTC
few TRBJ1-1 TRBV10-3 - CAISELGGMNTEAFF TGTGCCATCAGTGAACTTGGGGGGATGAACACTGAAGCTTTCTTT
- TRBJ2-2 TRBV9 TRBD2 CASNSPQLAGTGELFF TGTGCCAGCAACTCCCCCCAACTAGCGGGCACCGGGGAGCTGTTTTTT
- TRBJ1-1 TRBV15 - CATSSLRDTEAFF TGTGCCACCAGCAGCTTACGGGACACTGAAGCTTTCTTT
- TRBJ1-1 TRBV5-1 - CASSLDIMNTEAFF TGCGCCAGCAGCTTGGACATAATGAACACTGAAGCTTTCTTT
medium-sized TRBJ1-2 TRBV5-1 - CASSLGVSNYGYTF TGCGCCAGCAGCTTAGGGGTATCTAACTATGGCTACACCTTC
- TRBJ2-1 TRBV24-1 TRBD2 CATSVTRTSGYNEQFF TGTGCCACCAGTGTAACGAGGACTAGCGGATACAATGAGCAGTTCTTC
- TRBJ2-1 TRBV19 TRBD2 CASSSPGTSTHNEQFF TGTGCCAGTAGTTCCCCGGGGACTAGCACACACAATGAGCAGTTCTTC
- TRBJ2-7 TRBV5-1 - CASSWDTPTYEQYF TGCGCCAGCAGCTGGGACACGCCGACGTACGAGCAGTACTTC
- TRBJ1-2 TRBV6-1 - CASSDSLRGAGYTF TGTGCCAGCAGTGATTCTTTGCGTGGGGCTGGCTACACCTTC
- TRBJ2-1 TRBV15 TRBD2 CATSRDSAGGRDEQFF TGTGCCACCAGCAGAGATAGCGCGGGGGGGCGGGATGAGCAGTTCTTC
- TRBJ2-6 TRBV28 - CASSRYSGANVLTF TGTGCCAGCAGCCGGTACTCTGGGGCCAACGTCCTGACTTTC
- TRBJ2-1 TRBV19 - CASSTPLGSSYNEQFF TGTGCCAGTAGTACCCCCCTCGGGAGCTCCTACAATGAGCAGTTCTTC
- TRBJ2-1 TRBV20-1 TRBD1 CSASSAQRTGPYNEQFF TGCAGTGCTAGTTCAGCCCAACGGACAGGACCCTACAATGAGCAGTTCTTC
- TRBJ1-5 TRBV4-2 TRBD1 CASSQELTGGLNQPQHF TGTGCCAGCAGCCAAGAGCTTACAGGGGGGCTTAATCAGCCCCAGCATTTT
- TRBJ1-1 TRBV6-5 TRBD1 CASSYDRGGSEAFF TGTGCCAGCAGTTACGACAGGGGGGGATCTGAAGCTTTCTTT
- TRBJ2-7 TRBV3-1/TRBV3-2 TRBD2 CASSQEPQRGLYEQYF TGTGCCAGCAGCCAAGAGCCCCAGCGGGGCCTCTACGAGCAGTACTTC
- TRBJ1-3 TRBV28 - CASSPTGFSGNTIYF TGTGCCAGCAGTCCAACAGGATTCTCTGGAAACACCATATATTTT
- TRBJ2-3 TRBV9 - CASSTRLGSTDTQYF TGTGCCAGCAGCACACGACTAGGCAGCACAGATACGCAGTATTTT
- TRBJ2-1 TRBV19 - CASSPDRSSYNEQFF TGTGCCAGTAGCCCAGACAGGAGCTCCTACAATGAGCAGTTCTTC
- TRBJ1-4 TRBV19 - CASSVRRSPGEKLFF TGTGCCAGTAGTGTCCGACGATCACCGGGTGAAAAACTGTTTTTT
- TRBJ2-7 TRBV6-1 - CASSTGQYEQYF TGTGCCAGCAGTACAGGACAGTACGAGCAGTACTTC
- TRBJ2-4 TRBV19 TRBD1 CASSIPGQGQNIQYF TGTGCCAGTAGTATTCCTGGACAGGGCCAAAACATTCAGTACTTC
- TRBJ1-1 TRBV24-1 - CATSDWGLLMLDTEAFF TGTGCCACCAGTGATTGGGGGCTGCTCATGCTGGACACTGAAGCTTTCTTT
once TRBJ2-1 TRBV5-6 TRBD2 CASSVLAGGFEQFF TGTGCCAGCAGCGTGCTTGCGGGAGGGTTTGAGCAGTTCTTC
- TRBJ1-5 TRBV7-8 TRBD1 CASSLAGTASNQPQHF TGTGCCAGCAGCTTAGCCGGGACAGCAAGCAATCAGCCCCAGCATTTT
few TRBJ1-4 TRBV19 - CASSTRAMKTNEKLFF TGTGCCAGTAGCACGAGGGCCATGAAGACTAATGAAAAACTGTTTTTT
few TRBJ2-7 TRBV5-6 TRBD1 CASSRSGQFYEQYF TGTGCCAGCAGCCGATCGGGACAGTTCTACGAGCAGTACTTC
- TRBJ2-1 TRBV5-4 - CASSSEGHGADEQFF TGTGCCAGCAGCTCAGAAGGACACGGCGCCGATGAGCAGTTCTTC
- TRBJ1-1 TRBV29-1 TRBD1 CSTAGTGGAGWTEAFF TGCAGCACAGCCGGGACAGGGGGCGCGGGGTGGACTGAAGCTTTCTTT
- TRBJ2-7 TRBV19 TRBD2 CASSIAVAGASYEQYF TGTGCCAGTAGTATAGCGGTAGCGGGAGCATCCTACGAGCAGTACTTC